These 31 T cell receptor beta chains were sequenced from one sample in a study of blood T cell repertoires in COVID-19. Repertoires were generated with immunoSEQ multiplex PCR, while TCRdb's copy carries only in-frame clones and drops some. The data show around 230,000 clones, around four fifths seen once. Sequenced sample: PBMCs or T cells enriched from blood (not recorded which). All receptors come from a man aged 40-49 years who had recovered from COVID-19.

The chain is built from TRBV9 and TRBJ2-2; 9 bases match TRBD2. V lost 0 bases, J lost 7 bases, and 7 bases stayed unmatched. This CDR3 comprises 16 residues. Per the germline V gene, CDR1 is SGDLS and CDR2 is YYNGEE. CDR3 sequence reads: CASSVVAGGSGGELFF. The CDR3 DNA follows: TGTGCCAGCAGCGTAGTTGCGGGAGGGTCTGGCGGGGAGCTGTTTTTT.

Comment on this clone: It may be a read error: a sequence one base away is much more abundant. The chain combines TRBV6-2 or TRBV6-3 with TRBJ2-7; 8 nucleotides match TRBD1. The V gene end was trimmed by 6 bases and the J gene end by 3 bases; junction bases not matched to a gene: 1. CDR1 and CDR2 (germline): MNHEY, SVGEGT. The CDR3 spans 12 residues. The CDR3 is CASSDRGYEQYF. The DNA for the CDR3 is TGTGCCAGCAGCGACAGGGGCTACGAGCAGTACTTC.

The chain uses TRBV11-1 and TRBJ1-2; D may be TRBD1 (6 bases). Per germline, CDR1 SGHAT and CDR2 FQDESV (reference sequence). The CDR3 spans 14 residues. V lost 5 bases to trimming and J lost 5 bases, with 15 bases between them. DNA for the CDR3: TGTGCCAGCAGCGCACGACCGGACAGTTATGGCTACACCTTC. Protein: CASSARPDSYGYTF.

This clone showed up just a few times. V usage is TRBV2 and J usage is TRBJ1-2, with 9 bases fitting TRBD1. The CDR3 is 14 amino acids. Per germline, CDR1 SNHLY and CDR2 FYNNEI. Germline trimming cut 4 bases from V and 4 bases from J; bases unmatched to any gene: 4. In nucleotides, the CDR3 is TGTGCCAGCAGTGTAAACAGGGGGCTCTATGGCTACACCTTC. This encodes CASSVNRGLYGYTF.

The J gene is TRBJ1-5, the V gene TRBV5-6; no clear D. The CDR3 covers 14 residues. Germline CDR1 SGHDT, CDR2 YYEEEE. V shed 3 bases and J shed 3 bases, with 10 bases lying between them. The CDR3 DNA reads TGTGCCAGCAGCTCCCGGGAGAACAATCAGCCCCAGCATTTT. Protein: CASSSRENNQPQHF.

Concerning this clone itself: One end of the junction fails to match germline, which may point to a read error. The chain couples TRBV3-1 (or the pseudogene TRBV3-2) to TRBJ2-6; D possibly corresponds to TRBD2 (6 bases). The CDR3 is 13 residues long. From germline, CDR1 is LGHDT and CDR2 YNNKEL (reference sequence). CDR3: CASSQGGVNVLTF. In DNA, the CDR3 is TGTGCCAGCAGCCAAGGGGGGGTCAACGTCCTGACTTTC.

This chain connects TRBV11-3 to TRBJ2-7; D gene uncertain. This CDR3 is 12 amino acids long. Germline V lookup: CDR1 SGHNT, CDR2 YENEEA. The V end was cut by 5 bases, the J end by 5 bases, with 10 bases between. The DNA of the CDR3 is TGTGCCAGCAGCCCCGGAGAGGACGAGCAGTACTTC. Translated: CASSPGEDEQYF.

The V and J genes are TRBV7-9 and TRBJ2-7; D is possibly TRBD2 (6 bases). Germline CDR1 SEHNR, CDR2 FQNEAQ (reference sequence). Deletions cut 5 bases from V and 11 bases from J, with 22 bases between. This CDR3 contains 14 residues. The CDR3 DNA reads as TGTGCCAGCAGCCCCAGCGGGCTAGCGAGTTGGGAGTACTTC. This translates into CASSPSGLASWEYF.

This chain joins TRBV2 and TRBJ2-1; 7 bases line up with TRBD1. The J segment lost 4 bases and the V segment lost 11 bases, leaving 2 bases of the junction unmatched. The length of the CDR3 is 11 residues. CDR1 is SNHLY and CDR2 is FYNNEI in the germline V gene. In DNA form, the CDR3 reads TGTGCCGGGACAGTATACAATGAGCAGTTCTTC. This translates into CAGTVYNEQFF.

This clone was detected only once. The chain employs TRBV7-9 and TRBJ1-2; D is uncertain. The germline V gene has CDR1 SEHNR and CDR2 FQNEAQ (reference sequence). The CDR3 extends over 10 amino acids. With 7 bases removed from V and 12 bases from J, the gap between germline ends came to 12 bases. As DNA, the CDR3 is TGTGCCAGCACCCAGTGGAGCAACACCTTC. Translation gives CASTQWSNTF.

This chain joins TRBV19 and TRBJ1-5; D gene ambiguous. CDR3 size: 15 residues. Germline V lookup: CDR1 LNHDA, CDR2 SQIVND (reference sequence). Trimming stripped 3 bases from V and 0 bases from J, with 9 bases between. This CDR3 reads CASSIEGISNQPQHF. CDR3 sequence (DNA): TGTGCCAGTAGTATTGAGGGCATTAGCAATCAGCCCCAGCATTTT.

The CDR3 DNA reads as TGTGCCAGCAGCTCCAGACAGGGAGCAGATACGCAGTATTTT. This translates into CASSSRQGADTQYF. This rearrangement joins TRBV7-8 to TRBJ2-3, with 7 bases aligning to TRBD1. V was pared by 4 bases and J by 4 bases, with 5 bases of the junction left unmatched. CDR3 length: 14 amino acids. Per germline, CDR1 SGHVS and CDR2 FQNEAQ.

The CDR3 region has the DNA TGTGCCAGCAGTTTATCGGGGTCGGAGACCCAGTACTTC. This translates into CASSLSGSETQYF. The gene calls are TRBV12-3 or TRBV12-4 and TRBJ2-5, with D possibly TRBD2 on 5 matching bases. CDR3 size: 13 residues. Trimming cost V 2 bases and J 5 bases, with 9 bases left between them.

This chain links TRBV5-5 with TRBJ1-2; D is perhaps TRBD1 (6 bases). V lost 4 bases to trimming and J lost 0 bases, with 10 bases between them. The germline V gene encodes CDR1 SGHKS and CDR2 YYEKEE (reference sequence). The CDR3 sequence is 14 residues long. Written as DNA, the CDR3 is TGTGCCAGCAGCAGGGACACTGCTAACTATGGCTACACCTTC. This encodes CASSRDTANYGYTF.

This clone was seen more than once but under ten times. This chain connects TRBV5-1 to TRBJ2-7; 11 bases align to TRBD1. The CDR3 runs 14 residues. J lost 3 bases, V lost 4 bases, and 3 bases had no gene match. Germline CDR1 reads SGHRS; CDR2 reads YFSETQ. CDR3: CASSPGTGGYEQYF. The CDR3 DNA is TGCGCCAGCAGCCCCGGGACAGGGGGCTACGAGCAGTACTTC.

The rearrangement uses TRBV27 and TRBJ2-7; D is perhaps TRBD2 (5 bases). The ends were cut back, 5 bases at V and 1 base at J, with 18 bases in the middle. The CDR3 extends over 16 amino acids. Looked up from germline, CDR1 is MNHEY and CDR2 is SMNVEV (reference sequence). The CDR3 region has the DNA TGTGCCAGCAGTAAAACGGACGGACTCATTTCCTACGAGCAGTACTTC. It translates to CASSKTDGLISYEQYF.

The chain couples TRBV7-2 to TRBJ1-4, with a tentative D call TRBD1 (5 bases). Germline CDR1 and CDR2: SGHTA and FQGNSA. CDR3 length: 14 amino acids. Trimming pared 7 bases from V and 3 bases from J, leaving 12 bases between. CDR3 in amino acids: CASKLETANEKLFF. DNA of the CDR3: TGTGCCAGCAAGCTTGAGACAGCTAATGAAAAACTGTTTTTT.

V is TRBV7-3 and J is TRBJ2-2; 7 bases line up with TRBD1. J was trimmed by 7 bases and V by 1 base; bases with no gene match: 6. The CDR3 totals 15 residues. Germline V gene data show CDR1 as SGHTA and CDR2 as FQGTGA. This CDR3 reads CASSLNRQGNGELFF. CDR3 nucleotide sequence: TGTGCCAGCAGCTTAAACAGACAGGGTAACGGGGAGCTGTTTTTT.

The rearrangement joins TRBV7-2 to TRBJ1-1; maybe TRBD1 (5 bases). CDR1 SGHTA and CDR2 FQGNSA come from the germline V gene. The V end was cut by 6 bases, the J end by 0 bases, with 14 bases between. The CDR3 consists of 15 residues. The CDR3 region has the DNA TGTGCCAGCAGACAGGCAGGCTCACTGAACACTGAAGCTTTCTTT. It encodes CASRQAGSLNTEAFF.

This chain uses TRBV5-1 with TRBJ1-5; a weak D match, TRBD1 (6 bases). CDR1 SGHRS and CDR2 YFSETQ come from the germline V gene. V was pared by 4 bases and J by 5 bases, with 13 bases between. CDR3 length equals 14 residues. The CDR3 region is CASSETGGHQPQHF. CDR3 nucleotides: TGCGCCAGCAGCGAGACGGGGGGCCATCAGCCCCAGCATTTT.

This chain uses TRBV4-2 with TRBJ1-2; a weak D match, TRBD1 (6 bases). V lost 4 bases and J 6 bases, leaving 21 bases between the germline ends. Germline lookup yields CDR1 LGHNA and CDR2 YNFKEQ. This CDR3 has 16 amino acids. The CDR3 loop reads CASSPPGRGDTDGYTF. The CDR3 nucleotides read TGTGCCAGCAGCCCCCCAGGGAGAGGGGACACCGATGGCTACACCTTC.

This chain connects TRBV2 to TRBJ2-1; 10 positions agree with TRBD2. The CDR3 has 14 residues. After removal of 4 bases from V and 7 bases from J, the junction contained 4 bases not matched to a gene. CDR1 and CDR2 from the germline V gene are SNHLY and FYNNEI. CDR3 DNA sequence: TGTGCCAGCAGTGTTCTAGCGGGAGTAAATGAGCAGTTCTTC. It is translated as CASSVLAGVNEQFF.

V and J are TRBV11-3 and TRBJ2-3, with D tentatively TRBD1 (6 bases). The CDR3 runs to 15 residues. Between the trimmed V and J ends, which lost 1 base and 4 bases, there was a span of 12 bases. CDR1 and CDR2 (germline): SGHNT, YENEEA. CDR3 loop: CASSLGSAGADTQYF. In DNA, the CDR3 is TGTGCCAGCAGCTTAGGCTCGGCAGGGGCAGATACGCAGTATTTT.

This chain uses TRBV19 with TRBJ1-5; 7 bases map to TRBD1. The germline V gene has CDR1 LNHDA and CDR2 SQIVND (reference sequence). This CDR3 spans 13 amino acids. Losses at the gene ends were 7 bases for V and 7 bases for J; bases not matched to a gene: 7. The CDR3 coding sequence is TGTGCCAGTACCCAGGGGGGACCACAGCCCCAGCATTTT. The encoded protein is CASTQGGPQPQHF.

The rearrangement links TRBV19 to TRBJ2-3; TRBD2 might be the D (5 bases). V gave up 6 bases and J gave up 5 bases, with 9 bases separating them. CDR1 LNHDA and CDR2 SQIVND come from the germline V gene (reference sequence). The CDR3 runs 12 residues. CDR3 amino acids: CASRVSGDTQYF. Here the CDR3 DNA reads TGTGCCAGTAGAGTGAGCGGAGATACGCAGTATTTT.

V and J are TRBV19 and TRBJ1-5; D is unresolved. The V and J ends lost 6 bases and 1 base respectively, with 13 bases between them. This CDR3 is built from 15 residues. Germline V gives CDR1 LNHDA, CDR2 SQIVND (reference sequence). The CDR3 spells CASSDVGGSNQPQHF. DNA for the CDR3: TGTGCCAGTAGCGACGTCGGAGGGAGCAATCAGCCCCAGCATTTT.

A single count supports this clone. The J gene is TRBJ1-2, the V gene TRBV5-1; 9 bases are a match to TRBD1. The length of the CDR3 is 14 residues. Trimming removed 0 bases from V and 7 bases from J; junction bases left unmatched: 4. CDR1 is SGHRS, CDR2 YFSETQ, per germline. CDR3 residues: CASSLEQGAGGYTF. CDR3 DNA: TGCGCCAGCAGCTTGGAACAGGGGGCGGGTGGCTACACCTTC.

The chain combines TRBV5-6 with TRBJ2-7; 7 nucleotides agree with TRBD1. The CDR3 covers 18 residues. V gave up 4 bases and J gave up 1 base; unmatched junction bases: 17. Germline V gives CDR1 SGHDT, CDR2 YYEEEE. For the CDR3, the DNA is TGTGCCAGCAGCATACGTCTTCCCCGGGACAGCTATTCCTACGAGCAGTACTTC. Encoded protein: CASSIRLPRDSYSYEQYF.

This chain uses TRBV6-2 or TRBV6-3 with TRBJ1-1; D remains unclear. CDR3 length: 12 amino acids. In germline, CDR1 is MNHEY, CDR2 SVGEGT. Trimming took 4 bases from V and 8 from J, leaving 11 bases between them. The CDR3: CASSSYLSEAFF. For the CDR3, the DNA is TGTGCCAGCAGTTCCTATTTATCCGAAGCTTTCTTT.

The chain carries TRBV28 and TRBJ2-1; the match to TRBD2 covers 10 bases. Trimming at V came to 6 bases and at J to 3 bases, leaving 5 bases not matched to a gene. The CDR3 runs to 15 residues. Germline CDR1 reads MDHEN; CDR2 reads SYDVKM. The CDR3 protein is CASSPLAGSYNEQFF. The CDR3 coding sequence is TGTGCCAGCAGCCCACTAGCGGGGAGCTACAATGAGCAGTTCTTC. The full variable domain, its missing parts supplied by reference TRBV28 and TRBJ2-1, is DVKVTQSSRYLVKRTGEKVFLECVQDMDHENMFWYRQDPGLGLRLIYFSYDVKMKEKGDIPEGYSVSREKKERFSLILESASTNQTSMYLCASSPLAGSYNEQFFGPGTRLTVL.

The rearrangement uses TRBV29-1 and TRBJ1-1; 8 bases align to TRBD1. From germline, CDR1 is SQVTM and CDR2 ANQGSEA. The CDR3 is 15 amino acids. Losses at the gene ends were 0 bases for V and 5 bases for J; bases not matched to a gene: 8. CDR3 residues: CSVEDWYRGRTEAFF. The CDR3 nucleotides read TGCAGCGTTGAAGATTGGTACAGGGGGAGAACTGAAGCTTTCTTT.